Listed here are 22 T cell receptor beta chains from one sample, sequenced in a study of blood T cell repertoires in COVID-19. Only in-frame clones appear in the TCRdb table, and some are missing; sequencing was by immunoSEQ multiplex PCR. Of approximately 60,000 clones detected, almost 85% appear once; the ten largest clones hold roughly 8.7%. Material: peripheral blood. Receptor source: an elderly woman with acute or convalescent COVID-19.

The V call is TRBV5-1, the J call TRBJ2-3, with 10 bases lining up with TRBD2. V was pared by 0 bases and J by 4 bases, with 14 bases of the junction left unmatched. Germline loops: CDR1 SGHRS, CDR2 YFSETQ. The CDR3 runs 19 residues. This chain's CDR3 is CASSLDPSGRGGSADTQYF. The CDR3 DNA follows: TGCGCCAGCAGCTTGGATCCTAGCGGGAGAGGGGGGTCAGCAGATACGCAGTATTTT.

The chain has TRBV14 and TRBJ2-2; D gene uncertain. Per the germline V gene, CDR1 is SGHDN and CDR2 is FVKESK. Trimming stripped 1 base from V and 1 base from J, with 4 bases between. CDR3 length: 14 amino acids. The DNA of the CDR3 is TGTGCCAGCAGCCAAGGAGGGAACACCGGGGAGCTGTTTTTT. Its protein product is CASSQGGNTGELFF.

This clone was counted a single time. V gene TRBV4-1 combines with J gene TRBJ1-2, with 8 bases identical to TRBD1. CDR3 size: 16 residues. V trimming: 0 bases; J trimming: 4 bases; junction bases outside the gene matches: 7. Germline values: CDR1 MGHRA, CDR2 YSYEKL. The CDR3 DNA sequence: TGCGCCAGCAGCCAAGATTTAAAAACAGGGGGCTATGGCTACACCTTC. Protein product: CASSQDLKTGGYGYTF.

The V and J genes are TRBV11-2 and TRBJ1-6, with D maybe TRBD1 (5 bases). The CDR3 runs 16 residues. Per germline, CDR1 SGHAT and CDR2 FQNNGV. Trimming took 4 bases from V and 7 from J, leaving 17 bases between them. The CDR3 coding sequence is TGTGCCAGCAGCTCCTTCCCGGGGGTGTCAAATTCACCCCTCCACTTT. It codes for CASSSFPGVSNSPLHF.

In DNA, the CDR3 is TGTGCCATCAGAGGGACTAGCGGGAGAAAACTCTACGAGCAGTACTTC. It specifies CAIRGTSGRKLYEQYF. V and J are TRBV10-3 and TRBJ2-7; 14 bases match TRBD2. After removal of 6 bases from V and 3 bases from J, the junction contained 7 bases not matched to a gene. The CDR3 covers 16 residues. Germline values: CDR1 ENHRY, CDR2 SYGVKD.

The chain has TRBV4-2 and TRBJ2-1, with 12 positions matching TRBD2. J lost 6 bases, V lost 3 bases, and 3 bases had no gene match. The CDR3 runs to 15 residues. CDR1 is LGHNA, CDR2 YNFKEQ, per germline. The chain's CDR3 is CASSQLAGGPNEQFF. Written as DNA, the CDR3 is TGTGCCAGCAGCCAGCTAGCGGGGGGGCCCAATGAGCAGTTCTTC.

The rearrangement uses TRBV28 and TRBJ1-3, with a weak D call TRBD1 (5 bases). The CDR3 length is 14 residues. CDR1 is MDHEN, CDR2 SYDVKM, per germline. Trimming left V 6 bases short and J 2 bases short, with 11 bases between. CDR3 loop: CASSPGGAGNTIYF. The CDR3 DNA follows: TGTGCCAGCAGCCCTGGGGGGGCTGGAAACACCATATATTTT.

A single count supports this clone. The chain uses TRBV28 and TRBJ2-5; TRBD2 matches at 7 bases. The V gene's germline CDR1 is MDHEN and CDR2 SYDVKM. This CDR3 is 14 amino acids long. The V segment lost 5 bases and the J segment 2 bases; nucleotides outside the gene matches: 5. The CDR3 sequence: CASSTAGLQETQYF. The CDR3 DNA reads as TGTGCCAGCAGTACAGCGGGGTTGCAAGAGACCCAGTACTTC.

The chain is built from TRBV29-1 and TRBJ1-5, with TRBD1 matching 7 bases. The germline V gene encodes CDR1 SQVTM and CDR2 ANQGSEA. The V and J ends lost 4 bases and 1 base, in that order; junction bases with no gene match: 13. The CDR3 spans 17 residues. CDR3 in DNA: TGCAGCGTTGTCCCCCGACAGGGTGGGTCGAGCAATCAGCCCCAGCATTTT. Translated: CSVVPRQGGSSNQPQHF.

The genes are TRBV4-1 and TRBJ1-4, with D perhaps TRBD1 (6 bases). There are 16 residues in the CDR3. V lost 0 bases and J lost 8, with 16 bases in between. CDR1 and CDR2 (germline): MGHRA, YSYEKL. The CDR3 loop is CASSQEITRGREKLFF. The CDR3 nucleotides are TGCGCCAGCAGCCAAGAAATAACCAGGGGCCGGGAAAAACTGTTTTTT.

The CDR3 loop reads CASSLALNTGELFF. DNA of the CDR3: TGCGCCAGCAGCTTGGCCTTGAACACCGGGGAGCTGTTTTTT. The chain employs TRBV5-1 and TRBJ2-2; D gene unclear. Trimming shortened V by 0 bases and J by 1 base, and 4 bases separated the two germline ends. The CDR3 consists of 14 residues. The germline V gene encodes CDR1 SGHRS and CDR2 YFSETQ.

The V call is TRBV5-1, the J call TRBJ2-3; the match to TRBD1 covers 9 bases. The CDR3 spans 15 residues. Germline values: CDR1 SGHRS, CDR2 YFSETQ. Trimming removed 6 bases from V and 2 bases from J; junction bases left unmatched: 7. In DNA, the CDR3 is TGCGCCAGCACACCTGGGGACAGGGACACAGATACGCAGTATTTT. This gives the protein CASTPGDRDTDTQYF.

V usage is TRBV7-2 and J usage is TRBJ2-7; 8 bases align to TRBD2. The CDR3 runs to 16 residues. V was clipped by 1 base and J by 9 bases; unmatched bases: 14. Germline V gives CDR1 SGHTA, CDR2 FQGNSA. The CDR3, as DNA: TGTGCCAGCAGCTTAGTGGGGTCGGGAAGCGGGAGTCCGCAGTACTTC. This gives the protein CASSLVGSGSGSPQYF.

This clone was counted many times. The chain joins TRBV5-6 to TRBJ2-2; 8 bases fit TRBD1. V lost 5 bases to trimming and J lost 2 bases; unmatched junction nucleotides: 8. The CDR3 runs 16 residues. From germline, CDR1 is SGHDT and CDR2 YYEEEE. In nucleotides, the CDR3 is TGTGCCAGCAGTTTTTTGGGACAGGCTAACACCGGGGAGCTGTTTTTT. Its protein is CASSFLGQANTGELFF.

The gene calls are TRBV6-6 and TRBJ2-3; TRBD2 aligns across 14 bases. This CDR3 spans 20 amino acids. The V gene's germline CDR1 is MNHNY and CDR2 SVGAGI (reference sequence). Germline trimming cut 5 bases from V and 3 bases from J; bases unmatched to any gene: 16. CDR3 sequence: CASSRSGTQGTSGRTDTQYF. CDR3 nucleotide sequence: TGTGCCAGCAGTCGGTCCGGGACACAGGGGACTAGCGGGAGAACAGATACGCAGTATTTT.

J is TRBJ1-6 and V is TRBV28; D perhaps matches TRBD1 (6 bases). Germline-derived CDR1 and CDR2 are MDHEN and SYDVKM. The germline V and J ends were trimmed by 6 bases and 9 bases, with 15 bases remaining between them. The CDR3 is 14 amino acids. CDR3 in amino acids: CASSRTAWGSPLHF. As DNA, the CDR3 is TGTGCCAGCAGCCGGACAGCTTGGGGTTCACCCCTCCACTTT.

This chain joins TRBV5-4 and TRBJ2-4; 8 bases map to TRBD2. In germline, CDR1 is SGHNT, CDR2 YYREEE (reference sequence). The length of the CDR3 is 13 residues. V dropped 9 bases and J dropped 8; count of bases not matched to a gene: 10. CDR3 region: CATHGRGGDIQYF. CDR3 coding DNA: TGTGCCACTCACGGGAGGGGGGGAGACATTCAGTACTTC.

The chain employs TRBV27 and TRBJ2-7, with 8 bases aligning to TRBD1. The CDR3 length is 13 residues. The germline gives CDR1 MNHEY, CDR2 SMNVEV (reference sequence). V lost 8 bases, J lost 3 bases, and 6 bases stayed unmatched. CDR3 DNA: TGTGCCAGCCGGAGAGACAGGGGCTACGAGCAGTACTTC. This sequence encodes CASRRDRGYEQYF.

The chain uses TRBV6-6 and TRBJ2-3, with TRBD2 identical over 7 bases. The germline V gene has CDR1 MNHNY and CDR2 SVGAGI (reference sequence). V trimming: 5 bases; J trimming: 0 bases; junction bases outside the gene matches: 8. This CDR3 has 16 residues. The chain's CDR3 is CASSPPTGGSTDTQYF. The CDR3 coding sequence is TGTGCCAGCAGTCCACCTACCGGGGGGAGCACAGATACGCAGTATTTT.

The V and J genes are TRBV5-6 and TRBJ1-4, with a weak D call TRBD1 (6 bases). CDR1 is SGHDT, CDR2 YYEEEE, per germline. V was pared by 5 bases and J by 5 bases, with 13 bases between. There are 14 residues in the CDR3. The DNA for the CDR3 is TGTGCCAGCAGATTGACAGGCCTCAATGAAAAACTGTTTTTT. Protein product: CASRLTGLNEKLFF.

The rearrangement uses TRBV5-1 and TRBJ2-1; TRBD2 matches at 12 bases. V lost 2 bases and J lost 7; bases outside the gene matches: 7. CDR3 length: 16 amino acids. The germline V gene encodes CDR1 SGHRS and CDR2 YFSETQ. CDR3 sequence: CASSFYGLAGRNEQFF. The CDR3 coding sequence is TGCGCCAGCAGCTTTTACGGACTAGCGGGAAGGAATGAGCAGTTCTTC. The complete variable domain, with remaining parts taken from reference TRBV5-1 and TRBJ2-1, reads KAGVTQTPRYLIKTRGQQVTLSCSPISGHRSVSWYQQTPGQGLQFLFEYFSETQRNKGNFPGRFSGRQFSNSRSEMNVSTLELGDSALYLCASSFYGLAGRNEQFFGPGTRLTVL.

The rearrangement uses TRBV5-1 and TRBJ1-1; 8 bases are shared with TRBD1. The germline V gene has CDR1 SGHRS and CDR2 YFSETQ. V lost 2 bases and J lost 4; bases outside the gene matches: 4. The CDR3 is made up of 14 amino acids. CDR3 coding DNA: TGCGCCAGCAGCTTAACCAGGGGGCTCACTGAAGCTTTCTTT. Protein: CASSLTRGLTEAFF.